This T cell receptor (beta chain) was captured by sequencing in a study of blood T cell repertoires in COVID-19. For the study at large: COVID-19 samples collected from the United States, Italy and Spain covered acute and convalescent phases.

The data were produced by immunoSEQ multiplex PCR, yet TCRdb's version contains in-frame clones alone and is incomplete. The table includes more than 300,000 clones, about 88% detected once. This CDR3 has 18 residues. The sequence was collected from a woman aged 65 to 85 with COVID-19, enrolled during active disease. Sample: peripheral blood. This rearrangement joins TRBV21-1 to TRBJ2-1; the DNA was not used to check the table's D call, TRBD1. TRBV21-1 is tagged as a pseudogene. CDR3 in DNA: TGTGCCAGCACCGCGGACAGGGGGCCATTGGGAGCCTACAATGAGCAGTTCTTC. It is translated as CASTADRGPLGAYNEQFF.